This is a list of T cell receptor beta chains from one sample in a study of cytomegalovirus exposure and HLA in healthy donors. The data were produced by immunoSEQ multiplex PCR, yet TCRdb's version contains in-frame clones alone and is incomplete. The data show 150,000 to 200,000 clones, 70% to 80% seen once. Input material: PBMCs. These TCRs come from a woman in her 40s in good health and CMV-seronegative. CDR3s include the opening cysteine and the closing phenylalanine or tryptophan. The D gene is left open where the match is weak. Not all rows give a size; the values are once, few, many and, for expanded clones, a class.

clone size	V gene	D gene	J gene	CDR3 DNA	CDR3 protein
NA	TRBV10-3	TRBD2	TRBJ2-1	TGTGCCATCAGTGACGGCGGGGGGGCCGACAATGAGCAGTTCTTC	CAISDGGGADNEQFF
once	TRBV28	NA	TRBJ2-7	TGTGCCAGCGGCTCGTTTGGGAGGCACTATGGTGAGCAGTACTTC	CASGSFGRHYGEQYF
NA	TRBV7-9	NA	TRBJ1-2	TGTGCCAGCAGCTTGGGAACAGGTTATGGCTACACCTTC	CASSLGTGYGYTF
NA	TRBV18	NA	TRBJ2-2	TGTGCCAGCTCACCACCGAGTAACACCGGGGAGCTGTTTTTT	CASSPPSNTGELFF
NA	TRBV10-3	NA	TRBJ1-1	TGTGCCTCTAGGGGGGAGGGGACACGCTCTGAAGCTTTCTTT	CASRGEGTRSEAFF
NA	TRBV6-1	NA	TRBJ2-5	TGTGCCTCCGAGGGTAATGGTGAGACCCAGTACTTC	CASEGNGETQYF
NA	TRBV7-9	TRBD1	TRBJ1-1	TGTGCCAGCAGCCCACGGACAGGGAGCACTGAAGCTTTCTTT	CASSPRTGSTEAFF
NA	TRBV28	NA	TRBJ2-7	TGTGCCAGCAGTTTAGGCAGTTTAAGATACGAGCAGTACTTC	CASSLGSLRYEQYF
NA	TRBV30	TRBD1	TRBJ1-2	TGTGCCTGGAGGGACCCCCGACAGGGGGCTTCCTATGGCTACACCTTC	CAWRDPRQGASYGYTF
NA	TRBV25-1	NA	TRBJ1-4	TGTGCCAGCAGTGAAGACCGTGGGGCCGCCCTGGTTCGGGAAAAACTGTTTTTT	CASSEDRGAALVREKLFF
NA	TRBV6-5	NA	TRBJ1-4	TGTGCCAGCAGTTACGGAACGGGGGAAAAACTGTTTTTT	CASSYGTGEKLFF
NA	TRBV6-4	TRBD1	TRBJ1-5	TGTGCCAGAGCCCACAGGGGAAGGAGGAGGAATCAGCCCCAGCATTTT	CARAHRGRRRNQPQHF
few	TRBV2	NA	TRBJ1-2	TGTGCCAGTGCCCGGGATCCGGTGCCTGGCTACACCTTC	CASARDPVPGYTF
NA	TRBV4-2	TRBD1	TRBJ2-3	TGTGCCAGCAGCCAGGGAGGGACAGGGGGCGTCGCGGGAGGGCCGCAGTATTTT	CASSQGGTGGVAGGPQYF
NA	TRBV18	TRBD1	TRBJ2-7	TGTGCCAGCTCACCGGTCGGGACAGGGTGGTTTGAAGAGCAGTACTTC	CASSPVGTGWFEEQYF
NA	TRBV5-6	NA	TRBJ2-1	TGTGCCAGCAGCTTGGCCAACGGCAATGAGCAGTTCTTC	CASSLANGNEQFF
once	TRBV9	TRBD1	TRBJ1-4	TGTGCCAGCAGCGGAGATCGGCAGGGGGCGAGTGAAAAACTGTTTTTT	CASSGDRQGASEKLFF
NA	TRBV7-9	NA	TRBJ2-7	TGTTCCAGCAGCTTACGGGGGGAGCAGTACTTC	CSSSLRGEQYF